Here is one T cell receptor (beta chain) with its context. The sample belongs to a study of blood T cell repertoires in COVID-19. About the study: PBMCs, B-cell-depleted T cells, or T cells were the source of the cDNA or gDNA that made up the material.

Method: immunoSEQ multiplex PCR; TCRdb's copy keeps in-frame clones and lacks some. This table has about 160,000 clones, roughly 91% appearing once. The CDR3 is 18 residues long. Losses at the gene ends were 0 bases for V and 2 bases for J; bases not matched to a gene: 7. The germline V gene encodes CDR1 SGHRS and CDR2 YFSETQ. The TCR was taken from a woman between 50 and 59 years old with acute or convalescent COVID-19. Sequenced material: peripheral blood. The rearrangement joins TRBV5-1 to TRBJ2-3; TRBD2 matches at 12 bases. The CDR3 here is CASSLEGTSGGPTDTQYF. As DNA, the CDR3 is TGCGCCAGCAGCTTGGAGGGAACTAGCGGGGGGCCCACAGATACGCAGTATTTT.